This TCR beta chain was identified during a study of blood T cell repertoires in COVID-19. About the study: PBMCs, B-cell-depleted T cells, or T cells provided the cDNA or gDNA that made up the material.

Libraries were prepared by immunoSEQ multiplex PCR; TCRdb keeps only in-frame clonotypes and omits some of them. Seen here are 400,000 to 450,000 clones, around 89% observed once, and the top ten hold around 1.1%. The V and J ends lost 5 bases and 6 bases respectively, with 16 bases between them. CDR3 length: 15 residues. Germline CDR1 and CDR2: KGHDR and SFDVKD. The sample comprised PBMCs or T cells enriched from blood (not recorded which). The TCR originated in a man younger than 40 who had recovered from COVID-19. The genes are TRBV24-1 and TRBJ2-1; possibly TRBD1 for D (5 bases). The CDR3 bases are TGTGCCACCAGTGCGATTCCCGACAGCTCCAATGAGCAGTTCTTC. Translation gives CATSAIPDSSNEQFF.